Shown below are 20 T cell receptor beta chains from a single sample sequenced in a study of blood T cells in healthy people across ages. Using a J-beta primer mix together with a sample-barcoded 5' primer, a second PCR was run for roughly 7 to 12 cycles. TCRdb passed the 5' RACE reads through MiXCR, listing each CDR3 protein once. The sample lists around 700,000 distinct CDR3 sequences, 20% to 30% occurring once. This sample was shared with a second study, whose subject was T cells of mothers and their children.

The specimen sequenced was blood. The receptor set was obtained from a boy aged 10-17 years in good health.

The rearrangement uses TRBV11-2 and TRBJ2-3; 10 bases align to TRBD1. Germline V lookup: CDR1 SGHAT, CDR2 FQNNGV. Trimming removed 2 bases from V and 6 bases from J; junction bases left unmatched: 17. The CDR3 sequence is 19 residues long. The CDR3 region has the DNA TGTGCCAGCAGCTTAACAAGTCCCGGGACAGGGGAAGCAAGGGATACGCAGTATTTT. Residues: CASSLTSPGTGEARDTQYF.

This clonotype is a singleton in its sample. V is TRBV6-1 and J is TRBJ1-5; 9 bases match TRBD1. CDR1 is MNHNS and CDR2 is SASEGT in the germline V gene. V was pared by 4 bases and J by 7 bases, with 8 bases of the junction left unmatched. This CDR3 comprises 15 residues. The chain's CDR3 is CASSAEQGARQPQHF. In nucleotides, the CDR3 is TGTGCCAGCAGTGCTGAACAGGGGGCAAGGCAGCCCCAGCATTTT.

This clonotype came up a few times. The chain employs TRBV12-3 or TRBV12-4 and TRBJ2-2; D is uncertain. Trimming took 1 base from V and 1 from J, leaving 4 bases between them. CDR3 size: 14 residues. CDR3 nucleotides: TGTGCCAGCAGTTTAGTCAAGAACACCGGGGAGCTGTTTTTT. It translates to CASSLVKNTGELFF.

J is TRBJ2-5 and V is TRBV20-1; tentatively, D is TRBD1 or TRBD2 (7 bases each). Per the germline V gene, CDR1 is DFQATT and CDR2 is SNEGSKA (reference sequence). Trimming took 4 bases from V and 0 from J, leaving 12 bases between them. The CDR3 spans 14 residues. CDR3 in amino acids: CSATQGGYQETQYF. In nucleotides, the CDR3 is TGCAGTGCTACCCAGGGGGGGTACCAAGAGACCCAGTACTTC.

The rearrangement links TRBV28 to TRBJ2-7; D gene uncertain. Germline values: CDR1 MDHEN, CDR2 SYDVKM. V lost 6 bases, J lost 4 bases, and 16 bases lay in between. The CDR3 totals 14 residues. The CDR3 DNA is TGTGCCAGCAGGTCACGGGCGTACTTGTACGAGCAGTACTTC. Translation: CASRSRAYLYEQYF.

This chain uses TRBV20-1 with TRBJ2-3; 9 positions match TRBD2. The CDR3 loop spans 17 amino acids. V shed 1 base, J shed 2 bases, and the junction held 10 bases outside the gene matches. In germline, CDR1 is DFQATT, CDR2 SNEGSKA (reference sequence). CDR3 coding DNA: TGCAGTGCTAGAGCCCCGGATGCGGGAGGGCCCACAGATACGCAGTATTTT. This gives the protein CSARAPDAGGPTDTQYF.

The V and J genes are TRBV15 and TRBJ2-7; possibly TRBD2 for D (6 bases). Germline V gene sequence: CDR1 LNHNV, CDR2 YYDKDF (reference sequence). The V gene lost 6 bases and the J gene lost 2 bases, with 8 bases spanning the gap. The CDR3 covers 12 residues. The CDR3 nucleotides read TGTGCCACCAGTGCGGGGCCCTACGAGCAGTACTTC. Translation gives CATSAGPYEQYF.

J is TRBJ1-2 and V is TRBV29-1, with TRBD1 identical over 7 bases. The J segment lost 11 bases and the V segment lost 4 bases, leaving 4 bases of the junction unmatched. Germline assignment: CDR1 SQVTM and CDR2 ANQGSEA. This CDR3 contains 10 residues. CDR3 sequence reads: CSVGDRKYTF. The CDR3 DNA is TGCAGCGTTGGGGACAGAAAGTACACCTTC.

Here the CDR3 reads CASSARQVLAGADDNEQFF. The CDR3 coding sequence is TGTGCCAGCAGCGCCAGACAGGTTCTAGCGGGAGCGGATGACAATGAGCAGTTCTTC. The chain joins TRBV7-9 to TRBJ2-1; 10 nucleotides match TRBD2. The CDR3 extends over 19 amino acids. CDR1 is SEHNR and CDR2 is FQNEAQ in the germline V gene (reference sequence). The V gene end was trimmed by 5 bases and the J gene end by 5 bases; junction bases not matched to a gene: 18.

In this sample, this clonotype turned up a few times. The chain couples TRBV7-9 to TRBJ2-3; 12 positions match TRBD2. The V segment lost 3 bases and the J segment 2 bases; nucleotides outside the gene matches: 3. Germline CDR1 and CDR2: SEHNR and FQNEAQ (reference sequence). The CDR3 runs to 16 residues. The CDR3 DNA sequence: TGTGCCAGCAGCTTCCCTAGCGGGGGGGTCACAGATACGCAGTATTTT. Protein sequence: CASSFPSGGVTDTQYF.

This clonotype turned up a few times. This chain connects TRBV7-9 to TRBJ2-5; D is perhaps TRBD1 or TRBD2 (5 bases each). The J call may be in error: the DNA end matches TRBJ2-1 better. CDR1 and CDR2 (germline): SEHNR, FQNEAQ (reference sequence). The CDR3 has 17 amino acids. The CDR3, as DNA: TGTGCCAGCAGCCCGAAGCCCCGGGACCCCCGGGCCAATGAGCAGTTCTTC. It specifies CASSPKPRDPRANEQFF.

This clonotype was seen more than once but under ten times. This rearrangement joins TRBV6-1 to TRBJ2-5; no reliable D call. The J call could be wrong; TRBJ2-7 is a better fit for the DNA end. Germline V gives CDR1 MNHNS, CDR2 SASEGT. The CDR3 spans 15 residues. CDR3 nucleotides: TGTGCCAGCAGTGACGCAACCCGTAGCTCCTACGAGCAGTACTTC. It codes for CASSDATRSSYEQYF.

The chain recombines TRBV3-1 with TRBJ2-1, with 11 bases that match TRBD2. This CDR3 contains 16 residues. The germline V gene has CDR1 LGHDT and CDR2 YNNKEL (reference sequence). Losses at the gene ends were 1 base for V and 5 bases for J; bases not matched to a gene: 4. CDR3 nucleotides: TGTGCCAGCAGCCAAGGGGGACTAGCGGTCCACAATGAGCAGTTCTTC. As protein: CASSQGGLAVHNEQFF.

This clonotype was counted between two and nine times. This rearrangement joins TRBV28 to TRBJ2-3; D gene uncertain. Germline V CDR1 and CDR2: MDHEN, SYDVKM. The CDR3 runs to 14 residues. Trimming left V 5 bases short and J 1 base short, with 10 bases between. CDR3 coding DNA: TGTGCCAGCAGTCGCGGCGTCGGCACAGATACGCAGTATTTT. This encodes CASSRGVGTDTQYF.

This clonotype was detected only a few times. The genes are TRBV28 and TRBJ2-1; D is unclear. The J call may be in error: the DNA end matches TRBJ2-5 better. The CDR3 runs 14 residues. Germline V lookup: CDR1 MDHEN, CDR2 SYDVKM. CDR3 sequence: CASSLNPVEETQYF. DNA of the CDR3: TGTGCCAGCAGTTTAAATCCGGTTGAAGAGACCCAGTACTTC.

This clonotype was recorded only once. The V gene is TRBV7-3, the J gene TRBJ2-7; 7 bases align to TRBD2. The germline CDR1 and CDR2 sequences are SGHTA and FQGTGA. The V and J ends lost 2 bases and 1 base, in that order; junction bases with no gene match: 8. The CDR3 loop spans 16 amino acids. CDR3: CASSLYALGGSYEQYF. CDR3 DNA sequence: TGTGCCAGCAGCTTATACGCCCTCGGGGGGTCCTACGAGCAGTACTTC.

This clonotype was picked up a small number of times. This chain joins TRBV5-1 and TRBJ2-5; maybe TRBD1 (6 bases). The CDR3 runs to 13 residues. V was pared by 5 bases and J by 6 bases, with 14 bases between. The germline CDR1 and CDR2 sequences are SGHRS and YFSETQ. CDR3 DNA sequence: TGCGCCAGCAGTTTCGCAGGGGAGCAGACCCAGTACTTC. This translates into CASSFAGEQTQYF.

The chain recombines TRBV13 with TRBJ2-7, with 8 positions matching TRBD2. This CDR3 comprises 18 residues. Germline V CDR1 and CDR2: PRHDT, FYEKMQ (reference sequence). With 1 base clipped from V and 2 bases from J, the junction kept 13 bases outside the gene matches. The CDR3 DNA is TGTGCCAGCAGCTTAGTAGCCCATACTAGCGGAGCAGCCTACGAGCAGTACTTC. Translated, it gives CASSLVAHTSGAAYEQYF.

This clonotype came up many times. The rearrangement uses TRBV29-1 and TRBJ1-1; no clear D gene. The CDR3 is 14 residues long. V was cut by 4 bases and J by 12 bases, with 24 bases left in between. Germline values: CDR1 SQVTM, CDR2 ANQGSEA. Here the CDR3 reads CSVVLRATPPLPFF. CDR3 DNA sequence: TGCAGCGTTGTCTTGCGTGCGACACCGCCCTTACCTTTCTTT. The full variable domain, with the rest looked up from reference TRBV29-1 and TRBJ1-1, is SAVISQKPSRDICQRGTSLTIQCQVDSQVTMMFWYRQQPGQSLTLIATANQGSEATYESGFVIDKFPISRPNLTFSTLTVSNMSPEDSSIYLCSVVLRATPPLPFFGQGTRLTVV.

The chain employs TRBV24-1 and TRBJ2-5; weak D call: TRBD1 (5 bases). The CDR3 runs 13 residues. The germline gives CDR1 KGHDR, CDR2 SFDVKD. The V and J ends lost 9 bases and 0 bases respectively, with 10 bases between them. CDR3 bases: TGTGCCACCCGACCAGGGAACCAAGAGACCCAGTACTTC. Protein sequence: CATRPGNQETQYF.